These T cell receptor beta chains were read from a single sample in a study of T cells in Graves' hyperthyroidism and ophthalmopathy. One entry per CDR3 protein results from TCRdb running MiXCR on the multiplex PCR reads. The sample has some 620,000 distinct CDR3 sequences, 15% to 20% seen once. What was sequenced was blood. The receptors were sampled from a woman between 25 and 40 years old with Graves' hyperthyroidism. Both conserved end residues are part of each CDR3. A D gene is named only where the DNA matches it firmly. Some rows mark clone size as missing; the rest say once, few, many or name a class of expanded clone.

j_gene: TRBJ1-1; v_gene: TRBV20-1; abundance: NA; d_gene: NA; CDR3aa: CSTRASTANTEAFF; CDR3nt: TGCAGTACTAGGGCGTCGACAGCGAACACTGAAGCTTTCTTT
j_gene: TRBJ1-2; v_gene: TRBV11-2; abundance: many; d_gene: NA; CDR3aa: CASSLDPSGTYGYTF; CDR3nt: TGTGCCAGCAGCTTAGATCCTTCAGGGACCTATGGCTACACCTTC
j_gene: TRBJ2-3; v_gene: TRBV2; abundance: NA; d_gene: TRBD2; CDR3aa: CASRREALTDTQYF; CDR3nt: TGTGCCAGCCGGCGGGAGGCCCTCACAGATACGCAGTATTTT
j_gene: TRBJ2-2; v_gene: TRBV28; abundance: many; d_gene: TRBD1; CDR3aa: CASWDRDTGELFF; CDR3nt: TGTGCCAGCTGGGACAGGGACACCGGGGAGCTGTTTTTT
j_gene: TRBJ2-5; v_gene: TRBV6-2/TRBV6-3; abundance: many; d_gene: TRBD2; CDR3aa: CASSPHGREIETQYF; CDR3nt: TGTGCCAGCAGCCCCCATGGGCGGGAGATCGAGACCCAGTACTTC
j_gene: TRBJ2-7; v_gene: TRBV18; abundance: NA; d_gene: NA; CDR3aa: CASSPPQSGLYEQYF; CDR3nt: TGTGCCAGCTCACCACCGCAGTCGGGATTATACGAGCAGTACTTC
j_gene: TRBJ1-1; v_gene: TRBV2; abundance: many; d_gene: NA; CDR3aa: CASRVRESNTEAFF; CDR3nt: TGTGCCAGCCGCGTTCGGGAATCGAACACTGAAGCTTTCTTT
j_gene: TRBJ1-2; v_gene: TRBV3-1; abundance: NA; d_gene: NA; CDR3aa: CASSHRREYGYTF; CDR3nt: TGTGCCAGCAGCCACCGACGGGAGTATGGCTACACCTTC
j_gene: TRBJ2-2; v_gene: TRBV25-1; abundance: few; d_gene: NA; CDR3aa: CASSVQGYGAGELFF; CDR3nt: TGTGCCAGCAGTGTGCAGGGGTACGGGGCCGGGGAGCTGTTTTTT
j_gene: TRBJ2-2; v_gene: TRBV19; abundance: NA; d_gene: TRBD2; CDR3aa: CASSISGITGELFF; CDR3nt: TGTGCCAGTAGTATCAGCGGGATCACCGGGGAGCTGTTTTTT
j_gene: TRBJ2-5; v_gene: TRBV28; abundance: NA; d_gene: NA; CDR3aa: CASGRQPQETQYF; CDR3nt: TGTGCCAGCGGGAGACAGCCACAAGAGACCCAGTACTTC
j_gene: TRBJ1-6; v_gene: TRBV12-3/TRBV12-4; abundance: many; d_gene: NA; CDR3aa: CASSFERDSPLHF; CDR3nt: TGTGCCAGCAGTTTTGAAAGGGATTCACCCCTCCACTTT
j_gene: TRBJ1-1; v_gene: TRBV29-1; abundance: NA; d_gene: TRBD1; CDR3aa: CSVDRGPEAFF; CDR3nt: TGCAGCGTGGACAGGGGGCCTGAAGCTTTCTTT
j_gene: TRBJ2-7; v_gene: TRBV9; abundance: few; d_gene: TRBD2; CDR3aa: CASSSSPGTSGGAYEQYF; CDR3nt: TGTGCCAGCAGCTCCTCCCCCGGGACTAGCGGGGGGGCCTACGAGCAGTACTTC
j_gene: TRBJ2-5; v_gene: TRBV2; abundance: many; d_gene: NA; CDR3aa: CASSYSQETQYF; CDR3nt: TGTGCCAGCAGCTACAGCCAAGAGACCCAGTACTTC
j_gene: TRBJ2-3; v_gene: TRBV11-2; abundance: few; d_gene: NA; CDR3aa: CASSPLGVDTDTQYF; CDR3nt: TGTGCCAGCAGCCCTCTGGGGGTAGACACAGATACGCAGTATTTT
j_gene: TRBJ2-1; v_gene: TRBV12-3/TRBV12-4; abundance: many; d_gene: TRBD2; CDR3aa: CASSLETSGARGEQFF; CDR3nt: TGTGCCAGCAGTTTAGAGACTAGCGGGGCCCGCGGTGAGCAGTTCTTC
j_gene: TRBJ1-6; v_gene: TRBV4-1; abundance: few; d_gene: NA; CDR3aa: CASSHGGKGSPLHF; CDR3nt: TGCGCCAGCAGCCATGGCGGGAAAGGTTCACCCCTCCACTTT
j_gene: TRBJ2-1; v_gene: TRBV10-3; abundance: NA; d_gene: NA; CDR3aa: CAISEAGRGNNEQFF; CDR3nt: TGTGCCATCAGTGAGGCCGGACGGGGAAACAATGAGCAGTTCTTC
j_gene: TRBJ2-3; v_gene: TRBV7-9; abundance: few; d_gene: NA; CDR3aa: CASNQRTSTDTQYF; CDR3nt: TGTGCCAGCAACCAACGGACCAGCACTGATACGCAGTATTTT
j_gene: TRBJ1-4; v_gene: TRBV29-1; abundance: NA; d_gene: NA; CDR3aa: CSVEGYNTPGKLFF; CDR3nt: TGCAGCGTTGAAGGGTACAACACCCCGGGGAAACTGTTTTTT
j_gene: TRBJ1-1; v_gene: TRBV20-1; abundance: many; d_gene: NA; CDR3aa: CSAKGGGNTEAFF; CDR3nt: TGCAGTGCAAAAGGGGGAGGTAACACTGAAGCTTTCTTT
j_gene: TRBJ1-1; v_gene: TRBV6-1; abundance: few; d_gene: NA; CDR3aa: CASSYNQNTEAFF; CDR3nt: TGTGCCAGCAGTTATAACCAAAACACTGAAGCTTTCTTT
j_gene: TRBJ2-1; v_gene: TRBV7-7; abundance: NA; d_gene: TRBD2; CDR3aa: CASSLNENLAGGPQNEQFF; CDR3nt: TGTGCTAGCAGCTTAAACGAGAATTTAGCGGGAGGGCCGCAAAATGAGCAGTTCTTC
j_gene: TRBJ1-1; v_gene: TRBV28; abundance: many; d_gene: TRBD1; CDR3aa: CASREPGGSNTEAFF; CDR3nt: TGTGCCAGCAGAGAACCAGGGGGCTCGAACACTGAAGCTTTCTTT
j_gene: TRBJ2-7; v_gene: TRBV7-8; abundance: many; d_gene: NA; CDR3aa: CASSLSTGETYEQYF; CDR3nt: TGTGCCAGCAGCTTATCGACAGGCGAGACCTACGAGCAGTACTTC
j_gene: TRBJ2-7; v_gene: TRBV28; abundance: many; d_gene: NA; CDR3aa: CASSLRLYEQYF; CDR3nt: TGTGCCAGCAGTTTAAGGCTCTACGAGCAGTACTTC
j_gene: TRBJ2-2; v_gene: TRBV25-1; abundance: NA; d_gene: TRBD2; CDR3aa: CASSESHGLAGSWAGELFF; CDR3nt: TGTGCCAGCAGTGAATCCCACGGACTAGCCGGATCATGGGCCGGGGAGCTGTTTTTT
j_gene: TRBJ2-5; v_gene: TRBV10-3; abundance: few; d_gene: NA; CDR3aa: CAIGGQNQETQYF; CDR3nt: TGTGCCATCGGAGGACAGAACCAAGAGACCCAGTACTTC
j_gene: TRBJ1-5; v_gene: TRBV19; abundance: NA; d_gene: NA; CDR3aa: CASSIAGPASQPQHF; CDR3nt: TGTGCCAGTAGTATAGCAGGACCGGCGTCTCAGCCCCAGCATTTT